Shown below are 22 T cell receptor beta chains from a single sample sequenced in a study of cytotoxic CD8 clonotypes in ibrutinib-treated CLL. Produced via immunoSEQ multiplex PCR; TCRdb's table is partial and in-frame only. This sample carries just over 45,000 clones, 60% to 75% of them seen once, and the ten largest clones take about 13%. The input for sequencing was PBMCs, taken after 12 months of ibrutinib treatment. These receptors were taken from a human donor with chronic lymphocytic leukemia.

The chain links TRBV29-1 to TRBJ1-1, with D uncertain. CDR3 length equals 10 residues. Germline loops: CDR1 SQVTM, CDR2 ANQGSEA. V was clipped by 5 bases and J by 3 bases, with 4 bases between them. The CDR3 region has the DNA TGCAGCGTTAAGGACACTGAAGCTTTCTTT. Translated, it gives CSVKDTEAFF.

The chain carries TRBV4-1 and TRBJ1-4; D gene uncertain. The CDR3 length is 16 residues. Trimming pared 3 bases from V and 4 bases from J, leaving 15 bases between. CDR1 and CDR2 (germline): MGHRA, YSYEKL. The CDR3 bases are TGCGCCAGCAGCCACTACAGCCAGGCCAATAATGAAAAACTGTTTTTT. Its protein product is CASSHYSQANNEKLFF.

The chain carries TRBV7-2 and TRBJ2-1; possibly TRBD2 for D (5 bases). V was clipped by 3 bases and J by 4 bases, with 10 bases between them. This CDR3 has 14 residues. Germline V gene lookup returns CDR1 SGHTA and CDR2 FQGNSA. The chain's CDR3 is CASSFWGEYNEQFF. CDR3 bases: TGTGCCAGCAGCTTTTGGGGAGAGTACAATGAGCAGTTCTTC.

The rearrangement links TRBV6-1 to TRBJ1-6, with D maybe TRBD1 (6 bases). V gave up 6 bases and J gave up 0 bases, with 9 bases separating them. The CDR3 totals 15 residues. Germline assignment: CDR1 MNHNS and CDR2 SASEGT. CDR3 in DNA: TGTGCCAGCAGGGTACAGGGCTCCTATAATTCACCCCTCCACTTT. It codes for CASRVQGSYNSPLHF.

This chain connects TRBV2 to TRBJ1-1; tentative D call: TRBD1 (5 bases). Trimming left V 7 bases short and J 7 bases short, with 16 bases between. Germline V CDR1 and CDR2: SNHLY, FYNNEI. This CDR3 has 13 amino acids. The CDR3 protein is CASNRVLGVEAFF. In DNA, the CDR3 is TGTGCCAGCAACCGAGTTTTAGGGGTTGAAGCTTTCTTT.

V gene TRBV30 combines with J gene TRBJ1-2; D ambiguous. The CDR3 length is 11 residues. Trimming left V 0 bases short and J 12 bases short, with 11 bases between. Germline V CDR1 and CDR2: GTSNPN, SVGIG (reference sequence). CDR3 protein: CAWSVYPDHTF. For the CDR3, the DNA is TGTGCCTGGAGTGTATATCCCGACCACACCTTC.

The chain employs TRBV19 and TRBJ1-5; 8 bases match TRBD1. Per germline, CDR1 LNHDA and CDR2 SQIVND (reference sequence). V was clipped by 6 bases and J by 5 bases; unmatched bases: 21. CDR3 length: 19 amino acids. In DNA, the CDR3 is TGTGCCAGTAGCCCCCTAAGCCCTTTTACAGGGGGGGGACATCAGCCCCAGCATTTT. Translated, it gives CASSPLSPFTGGGHQPQHF.

The chain couples TRBV25-1 to TRBJ1-4; no clear D. V was shortened by 10 bases and J by 8 bases, with 17 bases between the two germline ends. Per germline, CDR1 MGHDK and CDR2 SYGVNS. The CDR3 sequence is 13 residues long. The CDR3 DNA reads as TGTGCCACCGGATGGGCCATCGGGGAAAAACTGTTTTTT. Translated, it gives CATGWAIGEKLFF.

A single count supports this clone. The V gene is TRBV2, the J gene TRBJ1-6, with D uncertain. Germline loops: CDR1 SNHLY, CDR2 FYNNEI. With 6 bases removed from V and 10 bases from J, the gap between germline ends came to 19 bases. The CDR3 totals 15 residues. This chain's CDR3 is CASSAWQSFGSPLHF. Here the CDR3 DNA reads TGTGCCAGCAGCGCCTGGCAGTCCTTCGGGTCACCCCTCCACTTT.

The chain uses TRBV7-9 and TRBJ2-1; D gene ambiguous. Germline V gives CDR1 SEHNR, CDR2 FQNEAQ (reference sequence). The CDR3 contains 13 residues. V was pared by 2 bases and J by 6 bases, with 8 bases between. The CDR3 region has the DNA TGTGCCAGCAGCTTACTGGGCCCCAATGAGCAGTTCTTC. Residues: CASSLLGPNEQFF.

This rearrangement joins TRBV6-5 to TRBJ2-3; no reliable D call. The V end was cut by 7 bases, the J end by 6 bases, with 11 bases between. Germline values: CDR1 MNHEY, CDR2 SVGAGI. The CDR3 loop spans 12 amino acids. CDR3 nucleotides: TGTGCCAGCAACTCGGCCGGGGATACGCAGTATTTT. It codes for CASNSAGDTQYF.

In nucleotides, the CDR3 is TGTGCCAGCAGTGAAGATGGGGGGCTTGGGGCCAACGTCCTGACTTTC. This codes for CASSEDGGLGANVLTF. The chain joins TRBV6-1 to TRBJ2-6; D tentatively fits TRBD1 or TRBD2 (6 bases each). Germline assignment: CDR1 MNHNS and CDR2 SASEGT. V was pared by 1 base and J by 3 bases, with 10 bases between. The CDR3 covers 16 residues.

The chain links TRBV27 to TRBJ2-7; tentative D call: TRBD1 (6 bases). Germline CDR1 is MNHEY and CDR2 is SMNVEV (reference sequence). This CDR3 has 17 amino acids. Trimming removed 4 bases from V and 1 base from J, with 20 bases in between. CDR3 amino acids: CASSSAQGNPRSYEQYF. The CDR3, as DNA: TGTGCCAGCAGTTCGGCACAGGGAAACCCCAGGTCCTACGAGCAGTACTTC.

V usage is TRBV5-1 and J usage is TRBJ2-7; 9 nucleotides agree with TRBD1. V was pared by 4 bases and J by 0 bases, with 5 bases of the junction left unmatched. Per the germline V gene, CDR1 is SGHRS and CDR2 is YFSETQ. The CDR3 has 15 amino acids. In DNA form, the CDR3 reads TGCGCCAGCAGCGGCGGGACAGGGAACTCCTACGAGCAGTACTTC. It codes for CASSGGTGNSYEQYF.

The chain couples TRBV11-1 to TRBJ1-1, with 8 bases identical to TRBD1. J gave up 8 bases and V 5 bases, and 13 bases lay outside the gene matches. This CDR3 spans 15 amino acids. Germline values: CDR1 SGHAT, CDR2 FQDESV (reference sequence). The CDR3 region has the DNA TGTGCCAGCAGCCCGCGGACAGGGAGCACCTTAGAAGCTTTCTTT. Amino acid sequence: CASSPRTGSTLEAFF.

This clone was found a few times. The chain joins TRBV18 to TRBJ1-2; D not certain. With 3 bases removed from V and 4 bases from J, the gap between germline ends came to 12 bases. Germline V CDR1 and CDR2: KGHSH, LQKENI. The CDR3 runs 14 residues. CDR3 region: CASSPNFRSYGYTF. CDR3 DNA: TGTGCCAGCTCACCGAATTTCAGAAGCTATGGCTACACCTTC.

The chain has TRBV9 and TRBJ2-3; the D gene is possibly TRBD2 (5 bases). Germline V CDR1 and CDR2: SGDLS, YYNGEE. The CDR3 runs to 19 residues. V gave up 4 bases and J gave up 6 bases, with 30 bases separating them. CDR3 in DNA: TGTGCCAGCAGCTTCAGAGGGAACATCCAGGCCGATAGTAGGGATACGCAGTATTTT. Translated: CASSFRGNIQADSRDTQYF.

The chain is built from TRBV11-2 and TRBJ2-1; 9 nucleotides align to TRBD1. Trimming removed 5 bases from V and 7 bases from J; junction bases left unmatched: 12. Germline CDR1 reads SGHAT; CDR2 reads FQNNGV. The CDR3 loop spans 16 amino acids. CDR3 residues: CASSPGTGGDRNEQFF. The CDR3 DNA is TGTGCCAGCAGCCCCGGAACAGGGGGCGATCGGAATGAGCAGTTCTTC.

The chain links TRBV18 to TRBJ1-5; TRBD1 matches 8 bases. The J segment lost 5 bases and the V segment lost 4 bases, leaving 7 bases of the junction unmatched. This CDR3 has 15 residues. Germline CDR1 and CDR2: KGHSH and LQKENI. The CDR3 spells CASSRDRGYDQPQHF. CDR3 in DNA: TGTGCCAGCTCACGAGACAGGGGATACGATCAGCCCCAGCATTTT.

This clone showed up just once. The chain carries TRBV6-1 and TRBJ2-5, with D perhaps matching TRBD2 (5 bases). Germline CDR1 reads MNHNS; CDR2 reads SASEGT. The CDR3 contains 15 residues. V gave up 7 bases and J gave up 1 base, with 16 bases separating them. The CDR3 region has the DNA TGTGCCAGCACCCCCGTTTACGGGGTCCAAGAGACCCAGTACTTC. Amino acid sequence: CASTPVYGVQETQYF.

The chain couples TRBV6-9 to TRBJ1-4, with TRBD1 identical over 8 bases. The trim removed 7 bases at V and 5 bases at J, leaving 18 bases unmatched. CDR1 and CDR2 (germline): MNHGY, SVAAGI. The CDR3 is 18 residues long. The CDR3 reads CASKGGALLTGGNEKLFF. The CDR3 DNA reads as TGTGCCAGCAAGGGGGGCGCACTGCTCACAGGGGGAAATGAAAAACTGTTTTTT.

The gene calls are TRBV7-2 and TRBJ2-7; 7 positions match TRBD2. The CDR3 runs 14 residues. In germline, CDR1 is SGHTA, CDR2 FQGNSA. V was clipped by 1 base and J by 4 bases; unmatched bases: 4. Here the CDR3 DNA reads TGTGCCAGCAGCTTAGGCGTGGGAGGGTACGAGCAGTACTTC. Translated: CASSLGVGGYEQYF.